Given below is one T cell receptor (beta chain) in context. In the authors' methods: How many nucleated cells were present was estimated from reference gene primer amplification. Profiled with immunoSEQ multiplex PCR; TCRdb holds only in-frame clones, not every one. V and J calls and clone size follow that table, whereas D and trimming were derived from the DNA. The repertoire includes about 250,000 clones, over 80% of them detected once, and 27% sits in the top ten. This sample stems from a study of blood T cell repertoires in COVID-19. Study information: Italy, Spain and the United States were the sources of the convalescent and acute COVID-19 samples. In each case, the material was cDNA or gDNA derived from T cells, B-cell-depleted T cells, or PBMCs.

Trimming stripped 10 bases from V and 0 bases from J, with 13 bases between. Germline V gene data show CDR1 as SNHLY and CDR2 as FYNNEI. CDR3 length equals 13 residues. Sequencing was carried out using peripheral blood. This clonotype was obtained from a man aged 35-49 years with acute or convalescent COVID-19. The chain carries TRBV2 and TRBJ2-7; maybe TRBD1 (7 bases). CDR3 coding DNA: TGTGCCACCGGGGGACAGAGCTCCTACGAGCAGTACTTC. It specifies CATGGQSSYEQYF.